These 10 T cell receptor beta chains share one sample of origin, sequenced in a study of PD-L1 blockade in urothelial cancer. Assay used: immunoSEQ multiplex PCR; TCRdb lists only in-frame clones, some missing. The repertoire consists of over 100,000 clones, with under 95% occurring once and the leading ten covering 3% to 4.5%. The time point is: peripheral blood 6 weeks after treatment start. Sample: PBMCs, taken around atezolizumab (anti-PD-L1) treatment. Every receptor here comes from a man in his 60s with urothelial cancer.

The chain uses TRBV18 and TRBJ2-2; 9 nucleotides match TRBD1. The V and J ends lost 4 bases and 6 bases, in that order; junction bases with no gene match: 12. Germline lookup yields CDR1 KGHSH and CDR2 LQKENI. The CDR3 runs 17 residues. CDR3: CASSLLTGTGLAGELFF. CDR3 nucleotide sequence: TGTGCCAGCTCACTGCTTACCGGGACAGGGCTCGCCGGGGAGCTGTTTTTT. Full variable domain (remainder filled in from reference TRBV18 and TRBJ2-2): NAGVMQNPRHLVRRRGQEARLRCSPMKGHSHVYWYRQLPEEGLKFMVYLQKENIIDESGMPKERFSAEFPKEGPSILRIQQVVRGDSAAYFCASSLLTGTGLAGELFFGEGSRLTVL.

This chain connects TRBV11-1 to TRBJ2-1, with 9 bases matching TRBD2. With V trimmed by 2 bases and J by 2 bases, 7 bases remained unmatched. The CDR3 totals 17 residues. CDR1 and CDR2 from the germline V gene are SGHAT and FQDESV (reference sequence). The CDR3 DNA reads TGTGCCAGCAGCTTATCGGGCGGACTAGCGACCTACAATGAGCAGTTCTTC. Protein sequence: CASSLSGGLATYNEQFF.

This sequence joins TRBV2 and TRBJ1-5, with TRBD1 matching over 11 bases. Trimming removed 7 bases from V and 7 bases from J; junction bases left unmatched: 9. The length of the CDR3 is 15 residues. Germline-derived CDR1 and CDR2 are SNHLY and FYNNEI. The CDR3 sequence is CASKQRTGGAQPQHF. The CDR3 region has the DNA TGTGCCAGCAAGCAAAGGACAGGGGGCGCGCAGCCCCAGCATTTT.

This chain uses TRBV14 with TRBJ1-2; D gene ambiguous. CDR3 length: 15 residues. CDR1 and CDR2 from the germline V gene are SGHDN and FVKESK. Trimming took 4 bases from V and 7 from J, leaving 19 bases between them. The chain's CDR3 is CASSPLGRENAGYTF. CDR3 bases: TGTGCCAGCAGCCCCCTAGGACGGGAAAATGCTGGCTACACCTTC. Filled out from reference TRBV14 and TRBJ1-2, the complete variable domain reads EAGVTQFPSHSVIEKGQTVTLRCDPISGHDNLYWYRRVMGKEIKFLLHFVKESKQDESGMPNNRFLAERTGGTYSTLKVQPAELEDSGVYFCASSPLGRENAGYTFGSGTRLTVV.

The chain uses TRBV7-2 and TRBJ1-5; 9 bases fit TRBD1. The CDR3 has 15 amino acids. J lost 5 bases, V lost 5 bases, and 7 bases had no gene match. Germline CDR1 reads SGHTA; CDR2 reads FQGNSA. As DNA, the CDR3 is TGTGCCAGCAGCGTATACAGGGGGCGAGATCAGCCCCAGCATTTT. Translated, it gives CASSVYRGRDQPQHF. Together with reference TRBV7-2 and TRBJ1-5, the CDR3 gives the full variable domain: GAGVSQSPSNKVTEKGKDVELRCDPISGHTALYWYRQSLGQGLEFLIYFQGNSAPDKSGLPSDRFSAERTGGSVSTLTIQRTQQEDSAVYLCASSVYRGRDQPQHFGDGTRLSIL.

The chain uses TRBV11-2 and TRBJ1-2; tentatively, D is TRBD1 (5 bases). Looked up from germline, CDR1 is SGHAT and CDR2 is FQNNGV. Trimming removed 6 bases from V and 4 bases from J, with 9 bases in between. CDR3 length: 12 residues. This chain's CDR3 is CASRPDSYGYTF. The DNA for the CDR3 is TGTGCCAGCAGACCCGACAGCTATGGCTACACCTTC.

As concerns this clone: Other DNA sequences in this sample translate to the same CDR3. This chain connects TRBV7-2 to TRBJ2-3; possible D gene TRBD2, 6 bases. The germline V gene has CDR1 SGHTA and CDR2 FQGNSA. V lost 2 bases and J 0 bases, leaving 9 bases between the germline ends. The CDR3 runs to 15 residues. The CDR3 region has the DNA TGTGCCAGCAGCTTATTAGCGGCTAGCACAGATACGCAGTATTTT. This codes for CASSLLAASTDTQYF. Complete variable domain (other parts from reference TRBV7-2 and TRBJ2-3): GAGVSQSPSNKVTEKGKDVELRCDPISGHTALYWYRQSLGQGLEFLIYFQGNSAPDKSGLPSDRFSAERTGGSVSTLTIQRTQQEDSAVYLCASSLLAASTDTQYFGPGTRLTVL.

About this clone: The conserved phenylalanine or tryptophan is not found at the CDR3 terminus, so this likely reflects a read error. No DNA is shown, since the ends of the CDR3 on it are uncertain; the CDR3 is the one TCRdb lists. This CDR3 is CSARDLSPERC. The V gene is TRBV20-1, the J gene TRBJ1-5; the table's D call, TRBD1, was not checked against the DNA. The CDR3 is made up of 11 amino acids, end residues included. Germline V gene lookup returns CDR1 DFQATT and CDR2 SNEGSKA (reference sequence).

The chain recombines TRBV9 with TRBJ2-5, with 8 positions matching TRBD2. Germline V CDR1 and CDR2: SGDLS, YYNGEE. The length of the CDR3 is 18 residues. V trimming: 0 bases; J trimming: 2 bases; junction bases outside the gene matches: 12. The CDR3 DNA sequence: TGTGCCAGCAGCGTAGGAGCGGGAGCGTCGTTGAGGCAAGAGACCCAGTACTTC. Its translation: CASSVGAGASLRQETQYF.

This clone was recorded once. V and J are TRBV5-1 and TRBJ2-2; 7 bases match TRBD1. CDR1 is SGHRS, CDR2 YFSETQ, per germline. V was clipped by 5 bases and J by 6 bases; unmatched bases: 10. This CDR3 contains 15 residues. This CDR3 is CASSLQGPLSGELFF. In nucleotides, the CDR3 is TGCGCCAGCAGTTTACAGGGGCCGTTGTCCGGGGAGCTGTTTTTT.